This record concerns one T cell receptor beta chain sequence. Its antigen is currently not known. Base qualities are not recorded, but no much larger clone differs from it by a single base. Samples from volunteer blood donors who had recovered from COVID-19 were contributed by a second Seattle source. The collaborating institutions used their own protocols to collect whole blood in K2EDTA tubes. For TCRbeta analysis, collaborators shipped samples in one of three forms: frozen whole blood, isolated PBMCs, or DNA extracted from either of those sample types. CDR1 and CDR2 (LGHNA, YSLEER) derive from the germline V gene. The junction shows trimming of 0 bases on V and 8 bases on J, and the gene matches do not reach 7 bases of it. There are 17 amino acids in the CDR3, from cysteine to phenylalanine inclusive. Just CDR3 DNA is preserved here, 51 bases in frame from base 1. The sample is drawn from a study of blood T cell repertoires in COVID-19 (dated by TCRdb to about 2020). For the study in its entirety: The collaborator samples originated in the United States, Italy and Spain and spanned the acute and convalescent phases of COVID-19. Samples came from the ongoing ImmuneRACE study (first 160 participants) plus 1,254 subjects from 6 global collaborators. HLA class I and class II types, where available, came from metadata supplied by the sample provider rather than from assay-based typing. The repertoires were released in a freely available public database meant as a resource for research on the immune response to SARS-CoV-2. Nearly every sample came with metadata listing a de-identified subject ID, COVID-19 status, age in years and sex. The material from the prospective study consisted of cDNA or gDNA derived from T cells, B-cell-depleted T cells, or PBMCs. Deeply sampled blood TCRbeta repertoires from subjects exposed to, actively infected with, or recovered from COVID-19 were included in the dataset. Overall results and qualifications from the work: The quantity of clinical and demographic metadata differed by source and by participant and was supplied without curation.

TCRbeta CDR3 regions were amplified from genomic DNA by means of the immunoSEQ Assay, a bias-controlled multiplex PCR. In the authors' own workflow: The number of nucleated cells in each sample was estimated by amplification of reference gene primers within the assay. Sequence reads were collapsed and filtered to measure the absolute abundance of every unique TCRbeta CDR3 rearrangement. For each sample, productive Simpson clonality was calculated as the square root of Simpson's diversity index across productive rearrangements. Sourced from immuneACCESS, this table was stored by TCRdb with only in-frame sequences that have V and J called. A share of the clones is absent; for the studies checked, an unresolved V gene accounts for under half, and the remainder has no known explanation. V and J calls and clone size follow that table, whereas D and trimming were derived from the DNA. A total of approximately 300,000 clones appear in this sample, 89% of them only once. Roughly 6.7% of the sample is held by the ten biggest clonotypes.

The sequenced material came from peripheral blood. This receptor was identified in a man aged 18 to 30 who had recovered from COVID-19. The chain was built from TRBV4-3 and TRBJ1-6, with TRBD1 identical over 10 junction bases. DNA sequence: TGCGCCAGCAGCCAAGATCCAGTCGGGACAGGGGATTCACCCCTCCACTTT. It codes for CASSQDPVGTGDSPLHF.